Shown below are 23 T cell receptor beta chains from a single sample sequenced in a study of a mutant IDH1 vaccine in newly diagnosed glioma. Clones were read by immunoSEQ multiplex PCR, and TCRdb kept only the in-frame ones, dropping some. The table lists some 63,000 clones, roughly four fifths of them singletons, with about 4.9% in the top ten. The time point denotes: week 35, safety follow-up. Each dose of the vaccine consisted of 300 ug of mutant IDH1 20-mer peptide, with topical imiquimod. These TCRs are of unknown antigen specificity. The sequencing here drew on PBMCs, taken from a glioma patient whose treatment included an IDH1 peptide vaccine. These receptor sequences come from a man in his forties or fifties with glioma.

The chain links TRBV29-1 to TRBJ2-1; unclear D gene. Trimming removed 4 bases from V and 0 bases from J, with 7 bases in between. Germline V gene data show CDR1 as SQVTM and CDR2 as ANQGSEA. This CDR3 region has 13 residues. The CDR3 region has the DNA TGCAGCGTTGGAGTTAGCTCCTACAATGAGCAGTTCTTC. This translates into CSVGVSSYNEQFF.

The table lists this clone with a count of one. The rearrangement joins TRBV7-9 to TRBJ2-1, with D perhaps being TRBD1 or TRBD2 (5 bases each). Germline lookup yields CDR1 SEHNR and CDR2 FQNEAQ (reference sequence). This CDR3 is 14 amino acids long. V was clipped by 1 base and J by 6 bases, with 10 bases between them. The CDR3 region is CASSLGGRSNEQFF. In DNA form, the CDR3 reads TGTGCCAGCAGCTTAGGGGGACGGTCCAATGAGCAGTTCTTC.

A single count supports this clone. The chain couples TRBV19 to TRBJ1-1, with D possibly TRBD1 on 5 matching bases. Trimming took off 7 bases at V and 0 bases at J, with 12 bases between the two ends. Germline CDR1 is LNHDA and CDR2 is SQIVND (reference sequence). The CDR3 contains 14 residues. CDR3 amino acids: CASTGGSLNTEAFF. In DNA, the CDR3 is TGTGCCAGTACTGGGGGGTCGTTGAACACTGAAGCTTTCTTT.

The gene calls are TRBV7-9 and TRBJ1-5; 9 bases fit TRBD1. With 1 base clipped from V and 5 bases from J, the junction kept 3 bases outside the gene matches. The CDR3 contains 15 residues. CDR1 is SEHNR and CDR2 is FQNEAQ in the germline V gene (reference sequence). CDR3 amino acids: CASSLDGTGYQPQHF. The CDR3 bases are TGTGCCAGCAGCTTAGATGGGACAGGGTATCAGCCCCAGCATTTT.

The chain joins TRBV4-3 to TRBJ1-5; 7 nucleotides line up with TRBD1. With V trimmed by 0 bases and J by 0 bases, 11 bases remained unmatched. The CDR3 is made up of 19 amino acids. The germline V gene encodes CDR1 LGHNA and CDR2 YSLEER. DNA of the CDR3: TGCGCCAGCAGCCAAGACTTCTTCGGGACAGTCTATAGCAATCAGCCCCAGCATTTT. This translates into CASSQDFFGTVYSNQPQHF.

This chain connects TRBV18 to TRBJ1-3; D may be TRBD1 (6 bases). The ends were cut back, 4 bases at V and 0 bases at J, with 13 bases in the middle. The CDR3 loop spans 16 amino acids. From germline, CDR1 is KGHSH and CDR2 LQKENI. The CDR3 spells CASSHPGQLSGNTIYF. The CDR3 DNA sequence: TGTGCCAGCTCACATCCGGGACAACTCTCTGGAAACACCATATATTTT.

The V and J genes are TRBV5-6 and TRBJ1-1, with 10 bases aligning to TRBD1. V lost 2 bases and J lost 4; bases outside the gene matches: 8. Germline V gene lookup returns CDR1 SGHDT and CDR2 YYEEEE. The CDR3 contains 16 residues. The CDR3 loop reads CASSFGTGAWGTEAFF. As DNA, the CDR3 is TGTGCCAGCAGCTTCGGGACAGGGGCTTGGGGCACTGAAGCTTTCTTT.

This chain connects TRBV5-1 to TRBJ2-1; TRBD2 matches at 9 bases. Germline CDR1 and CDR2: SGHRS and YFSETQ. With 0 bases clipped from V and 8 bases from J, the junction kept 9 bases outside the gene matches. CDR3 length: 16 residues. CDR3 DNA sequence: TGCGCCAGCAGCTTGGCCGCAGCGGGGGGTAGTCATGAGCAGTTCTTC. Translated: CASSLAAAGGSHEQFF.

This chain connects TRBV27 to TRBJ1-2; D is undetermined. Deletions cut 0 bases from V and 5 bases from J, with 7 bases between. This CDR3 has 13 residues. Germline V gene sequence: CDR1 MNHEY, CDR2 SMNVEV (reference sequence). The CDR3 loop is CASSLSPQYGYTF. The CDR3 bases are TGTGCCAGCAGTTTATCGCCTCAGTATGGCTACACCTTC.

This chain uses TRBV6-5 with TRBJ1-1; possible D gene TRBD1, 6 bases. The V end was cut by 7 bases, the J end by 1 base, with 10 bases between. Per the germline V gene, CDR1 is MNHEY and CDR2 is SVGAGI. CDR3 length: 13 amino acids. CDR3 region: CASTRTANTEAFF. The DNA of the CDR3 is TGTGCCAGCACACGGACAGCGAACACTGAAGCTTTCTTT.

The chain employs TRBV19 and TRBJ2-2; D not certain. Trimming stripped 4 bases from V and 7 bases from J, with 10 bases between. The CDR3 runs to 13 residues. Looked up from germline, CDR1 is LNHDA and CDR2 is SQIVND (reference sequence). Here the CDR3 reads CASSTSWVGELFF. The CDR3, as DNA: TGTGCCAGTAGTACGAGTTGGGTCGGGGAGCTGTTTTTT.

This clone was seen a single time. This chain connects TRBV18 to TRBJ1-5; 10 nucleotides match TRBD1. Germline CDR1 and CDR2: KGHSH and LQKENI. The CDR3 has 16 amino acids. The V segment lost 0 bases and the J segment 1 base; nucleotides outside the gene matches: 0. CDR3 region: CASSPPGQGSNQPQHF. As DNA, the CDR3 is TGTGCCAGCTCACCACCGGGACAGGGGAGCAATCAGCCCCAGCATTTT.

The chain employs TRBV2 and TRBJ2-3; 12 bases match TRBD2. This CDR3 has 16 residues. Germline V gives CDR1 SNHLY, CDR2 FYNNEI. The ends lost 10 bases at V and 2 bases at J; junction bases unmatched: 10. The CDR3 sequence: CATTSGGSTYTDTQYF. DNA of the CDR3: TGTGCCACTACTAGCGGGGGGTCTACTTACACAGATACGCAGTATTTT.

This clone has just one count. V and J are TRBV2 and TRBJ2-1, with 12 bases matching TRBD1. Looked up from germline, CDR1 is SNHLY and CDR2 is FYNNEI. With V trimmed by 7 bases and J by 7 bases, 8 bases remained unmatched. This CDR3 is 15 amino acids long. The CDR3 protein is CASKWGQGAGNEQFF. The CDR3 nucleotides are TGTGCCAGCAAGTGGGGACAGGGGGCAGGAAATGAGCAGTTCTTC.

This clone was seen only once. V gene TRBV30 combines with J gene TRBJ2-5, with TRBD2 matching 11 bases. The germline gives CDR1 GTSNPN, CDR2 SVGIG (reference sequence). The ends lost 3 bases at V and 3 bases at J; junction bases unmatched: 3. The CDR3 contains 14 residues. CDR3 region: CAWRTSGVKETQYF. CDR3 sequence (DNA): TGTGCCTGGAGGACTAGCGGGGTAAAAGAGACCCAGTACTTC.

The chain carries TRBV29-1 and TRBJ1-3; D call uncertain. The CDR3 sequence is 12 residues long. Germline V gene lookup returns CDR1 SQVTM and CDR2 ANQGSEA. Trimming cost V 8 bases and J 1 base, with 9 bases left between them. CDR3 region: CSIQESGNTIYF. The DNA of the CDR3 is TGCAGCATCCAGGAGTCTGGAAACACCATATATTTT.

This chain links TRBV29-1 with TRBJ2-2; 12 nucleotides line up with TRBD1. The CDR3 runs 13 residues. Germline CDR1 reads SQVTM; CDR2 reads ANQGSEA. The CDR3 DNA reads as TGCTCTGGGACAGGGGGCGCCGGCGGGGAGCTGTTTTTT. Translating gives CSGTGGAGGELFF.

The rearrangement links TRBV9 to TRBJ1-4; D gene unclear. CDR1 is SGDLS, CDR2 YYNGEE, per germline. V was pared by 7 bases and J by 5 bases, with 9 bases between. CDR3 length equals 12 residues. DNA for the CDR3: TGTGCCAGCCCCAACTTAAATGAAAAACTGTTTTTT. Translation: CASPNLNEKLFF. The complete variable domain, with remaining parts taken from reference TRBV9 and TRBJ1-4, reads DSGVTQTPKHLITATGQRVTLRCSPRSGDLSVYWYQQSLDQGLQFLIQYYNGEERAKGNILERFSAQQFPDLHSELNLSSLELGDSALYFCASPNLNEKLFFGSGTQLSVL.

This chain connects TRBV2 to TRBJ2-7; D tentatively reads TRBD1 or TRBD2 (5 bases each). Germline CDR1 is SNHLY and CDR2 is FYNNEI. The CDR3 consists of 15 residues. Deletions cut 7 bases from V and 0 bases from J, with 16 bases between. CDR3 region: CASTPGRSFSYEQYF. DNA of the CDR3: TGTGCCAGCACCCCGGGACGGAGCTTCTCCTACGAGCAGTACTTC. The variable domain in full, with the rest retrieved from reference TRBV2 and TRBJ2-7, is EPEVTQTPSHQVTQMGQEVILRCVPISNHLYFYWYRQILGQKVEFLVSFYNNEISEKSEIFDDQFSVERPDGSNFTLKIRSTKLEDSAMYFCASTPGRSFSYEQYFGPGTRLTVT.

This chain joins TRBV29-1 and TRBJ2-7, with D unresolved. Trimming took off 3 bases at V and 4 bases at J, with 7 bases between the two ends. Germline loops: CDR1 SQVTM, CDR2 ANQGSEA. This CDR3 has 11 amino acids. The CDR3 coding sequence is TGCAGCGTTGACATGGGATACGAGCAGTACTTC. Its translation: CSVDMGYEQYF.

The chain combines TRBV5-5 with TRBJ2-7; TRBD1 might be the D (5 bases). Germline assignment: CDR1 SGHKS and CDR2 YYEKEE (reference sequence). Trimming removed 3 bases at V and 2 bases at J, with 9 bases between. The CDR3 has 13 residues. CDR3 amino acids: CASSYRSPYEQYF. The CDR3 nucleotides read TGTGCCAGCAGCTACAGGTCGCCCTACGAGCAGTACTTC.

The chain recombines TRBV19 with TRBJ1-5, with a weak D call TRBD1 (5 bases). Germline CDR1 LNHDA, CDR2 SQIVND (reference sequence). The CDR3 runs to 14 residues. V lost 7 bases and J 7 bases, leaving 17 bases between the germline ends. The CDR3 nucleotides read TGTGCCAGTACCCCTCTGTGGGGGGAACAGCCCCAGCATTTT. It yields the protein CASTPLWGEQPQHF.

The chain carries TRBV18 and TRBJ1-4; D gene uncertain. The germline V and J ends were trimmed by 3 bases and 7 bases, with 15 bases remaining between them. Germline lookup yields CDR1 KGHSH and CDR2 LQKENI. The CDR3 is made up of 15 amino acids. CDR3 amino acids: CASSPTRARPEKLFF. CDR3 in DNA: TGTGCCAGCTCACCCACACGGGCTCGCCCTGAAAAACTGTTTTTT. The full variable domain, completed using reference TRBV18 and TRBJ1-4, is NAGVMQNPRHLVRRRGQEARLRCSPMKGHSHVYWYRQLPEEGLKFMVYLQKENIIDESGMPKERFSAEFPKEGPSILRIQQVVRGDSAAYFCASSPTRARPEKLFFGSGTQLSVL.